A selection of T cell receptor beta chains follows, all from one sample in a study of CD8 T cells in ankylosing spondylitis. TCRdb reprocessed the 5' RACE reads with MiXCR, giving one entry per CDR3 protein. The sample consists of roughly 440,000 distinct CDR3 sequences, under 20% of them appearing once. The sequenced material came from blood, either unsorted or a sorted T cell fraction (not recorded which). All receptors come from a male donor with ankylosing spondylitis. Both conserved end residues are part of each CDR3. The D gene is left open where the match is weak. Expanded clones are given a class, and other clones once, few, many or no size at all.

size	V	J	D	DNA	CDR3
NA	TRBV12-3/TRBV12-4	TRBJ2-2	TRBD1	TGTGCCAGCACAGTGACAGGGGCCACCGGGGAGCTGTTTTTT	CASTVTGATGELFF
NA	TRBV28	TRBJ1-5	NA	TGTGCCAGCAGTTTATTTCGCAGAACCACAAGCAATCAGCCCCAGCATTTT	CASSLFRRTTSNQPQHF
few	TRBV20-1	TRBJ2-7	TRBD2	TGCAGTGCTAAGCCGGGCGGGAGCTCCTACGAGCAGTACTTC	CSAKPGGSSYEQYF
few	TRBV5-5	TRBJ2-3	TRBD2	TGTGCCAGCAGCCCAGACCCGGGGCGGGAGAGGAGCACGCAGTATTTT	CASSPDPGRERSTQYF
NA	TRBV12-5	TRBJ2-1	TRBD2	TGTGCTAGTGGTTTGGCCGAGACTAGCGGACCATACAATGAGCAGTTCTTC	CASGLAETSGPYNEQFF
NA	TRBV12-3/TRBV12-4	TRBJ1-6	TRBD1	TGTGCCAGTAATCAAGACAGGGTTAATTCACCCCTCCACTTT	CASNQDRVNSPLHF
NA	TRBV5-4	TRBJ2-1	TRBD2	TGTGCCAGCGGGGTGGGGGGACTAGCTTCAGGCGATGAGCAGTTCTTC	CASGVGGLASGDEQFF
NA	TRBV24-1	TRBJ2-5	TRBD1	TGTGCCACCAGTGATCCCCGGACAGGGCTCTCGCAAGAGACCCAGTACTTC	CATSDPRTGLSQETQYF
NA	TRBV3-1	TRBJ1-1	NA	TGTGCCAGCAGCCATAGTTTCGGGGACACTGAAGCTTTCTTT	CASSHSFGDTEAFF
NA	TRBV11-1	TRBJ1-2	NA	TGTGCCAGCAGCGCCCTCACCCCGGAAAGCAGACCCGTCAACTATGGCTACACCTTC	CASSALTPESRPVNYGYTF
NA	TRBV15	TRBJ2-1	NA	TGTGCCACCAGCAGGTCGGGTAGCGCCCACAATGAGCAGTTCTTC	CATSRSGSAHNEQFF
many	TRBV12-3/TRBV12-4	TRBJ2-5	TRBD2	TGTGCCAGCAGTGTAAGACTAGCGGGGGGCAGGGAGACCCAGTACTTC	CASSVRLAGGRETQYF
many	TRBV20-1	TRBJ2-2	TRBD2	TGCAGTGCTACTAGCGGGAGCGGCACCGGGGAGCTGTTTTTT	CSATSGSGTGELFF
few	TRBV6-1	TRBJ2-3	TRBD1	TGTGCCAGCAGTAAGGGACAGGGGCCAGATACGCAGTATTTT	CASSKGQGPDTQYF
NA	TRBV7-2	TRBJ2-1	TRBD2	TGTGCCAGCAGCTTCGAGCGGGGGGAGCAGTTCTTC	CASSFERGEQFF
NA	TRBV6-1	TRBJ2-5	NA	TGTGCCAGCAAGGGCCAGGGGACCCAAGAGACCCAGTACTTC	CASKGQGTQETQYF
NA	TRBV30	TRBJ2-3	NA	TGTGCCGGGCTCGGAGCAGATACGCAGTATTTT	CAGLGADTQYF
NA	TRBV20-1	TRBJ1-1	NA	TGCAGTGTTCCGGGGCCACTGAACACTGAAGCTTTCTTT	CSVPGPLNTEAFF
NA	TRBV12-3/TRBV12-4	TRBJ2-7	TRBD2	TGTGCCAGCACCATTAGCGGGGCCACCTACGAGCAGTACTTC	CASTISGATYEQYF
NA	TRBV18	TRBJ1-1	NA	TGTGCCAGCTCACCATTGGGTTCGAACACTGAAGCTTTCTTT	CASSPLGSNTEAFF
NA	TRBV3-1	TRBJ2-7	TRBD2	TGTGCCAGCAGCCTATCCGGGACTAGCGGAAATTACGAGCAGTACTTC	CASSLSGTSGNYEQYF
few	TRBV6-5	TRBJ1-3	TRBD1	TGTGCCAGCAGTTACTCAGGGGGCGCCGGAAACACCATATATTTT	CASSYSGGAGNTIYF
few	TRBV6-2/TRBV6-3	TRBJ2-3	NA	TGTGCCAGCAGTTACTCGAGGCTAGCGAATACGCAGTATTTT	CASSYSRLANTQYF